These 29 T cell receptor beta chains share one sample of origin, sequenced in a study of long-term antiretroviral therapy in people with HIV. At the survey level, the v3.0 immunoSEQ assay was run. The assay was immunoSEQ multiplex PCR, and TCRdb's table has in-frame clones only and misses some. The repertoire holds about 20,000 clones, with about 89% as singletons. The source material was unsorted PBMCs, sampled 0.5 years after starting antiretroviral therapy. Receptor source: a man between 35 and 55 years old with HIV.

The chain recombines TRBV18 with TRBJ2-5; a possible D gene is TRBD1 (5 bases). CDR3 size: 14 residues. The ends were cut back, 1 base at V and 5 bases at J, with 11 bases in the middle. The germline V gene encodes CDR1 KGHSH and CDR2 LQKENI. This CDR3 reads CASSPLAGLETQYF. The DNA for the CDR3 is TGTGCCAGCTCACCACTCGCAGGGCTGGAGACCCAGTACTTC.

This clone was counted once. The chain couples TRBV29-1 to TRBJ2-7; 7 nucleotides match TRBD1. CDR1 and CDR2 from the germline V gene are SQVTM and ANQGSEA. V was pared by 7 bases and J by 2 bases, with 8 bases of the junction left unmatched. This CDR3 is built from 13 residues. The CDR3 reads CSAHRDRTYEQYF. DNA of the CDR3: TGCAGCGCACACCGGGACAGAACCTACGAGCAGTACTTC.

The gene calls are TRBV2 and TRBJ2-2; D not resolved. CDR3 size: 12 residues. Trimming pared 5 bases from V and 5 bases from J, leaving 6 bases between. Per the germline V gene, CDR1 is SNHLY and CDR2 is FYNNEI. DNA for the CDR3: TGTGCCAGCAGTCTCAAAACCGGGGAGCTGTTTTTT. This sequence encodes CASSLKTGELFF.

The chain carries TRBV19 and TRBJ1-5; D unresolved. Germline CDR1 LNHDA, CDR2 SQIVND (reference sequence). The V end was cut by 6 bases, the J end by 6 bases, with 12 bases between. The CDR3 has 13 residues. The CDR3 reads CASRGSRVQPQHF. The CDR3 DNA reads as TGTGCCAGTAGAGGGAGCAGAGTTCAGCCCCAGCATTTT.

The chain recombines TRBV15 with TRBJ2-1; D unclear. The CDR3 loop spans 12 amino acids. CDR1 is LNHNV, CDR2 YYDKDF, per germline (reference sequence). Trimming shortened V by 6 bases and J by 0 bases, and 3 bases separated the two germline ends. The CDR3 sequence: CATSGSYNEQFF. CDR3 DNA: TGTGCCACCAGTGGCTCCTACAATGAGCAGTTCTTC.

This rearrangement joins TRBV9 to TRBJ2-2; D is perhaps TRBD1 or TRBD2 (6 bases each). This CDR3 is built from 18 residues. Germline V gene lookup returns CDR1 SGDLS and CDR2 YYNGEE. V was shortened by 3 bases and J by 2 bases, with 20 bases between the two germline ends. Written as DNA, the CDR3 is TGTGCCAGCAGCGAACCCCCTTACGGGGGCCCTAACACCGGGGAGCTGTTTTTT. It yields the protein CASSEPPYGGPNTGELFF. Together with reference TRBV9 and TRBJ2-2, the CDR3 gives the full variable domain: DSGVTQTPKHLITATGQRVTLRCSPRSGDLSVYWYQQSLDQGLQFLIQYYNGEERAKGNILERFSAQQFPDLHSELNLSSLELGDSALYFCASSEPPYGGPNTGELFFGEGSRLTVL.

This chain's CDR3 is CAIMGGPNREGEQYF. In DNA form, the CDR3 reads TGTGCCATCATGGGGGGTCCGAACAGGGAAGGCGAGCAGTACTTC. The chain joins TRBV10-3 to TRBJ2-7, with D possibly being TRBD1 or TRBD2 (6 bases each). The CDR3 consists of 15 residues. The germline V gene encodes CDR1 ENHRY and CDR2 SYGVKD. V was clipped by 7 bases and J by 6 bases, with 22 bases between them.

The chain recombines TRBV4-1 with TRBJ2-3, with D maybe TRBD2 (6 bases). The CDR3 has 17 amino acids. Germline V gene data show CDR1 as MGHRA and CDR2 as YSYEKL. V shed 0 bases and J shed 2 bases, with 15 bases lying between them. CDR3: CASSQDGGPDFTDTQYF. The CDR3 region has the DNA TGCGCCAGCAGCCAAGACGGGGGACCGGACTTCACAGATACGCAGTATTTT.

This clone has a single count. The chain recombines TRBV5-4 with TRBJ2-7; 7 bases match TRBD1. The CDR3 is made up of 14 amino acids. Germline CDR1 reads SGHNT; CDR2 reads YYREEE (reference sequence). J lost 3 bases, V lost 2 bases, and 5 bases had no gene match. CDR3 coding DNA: TGTGCCAGCAGCTTAGTGGGACAGCTCTACGAGCAGTACTTC. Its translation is CASSLVGQLYEQYF.

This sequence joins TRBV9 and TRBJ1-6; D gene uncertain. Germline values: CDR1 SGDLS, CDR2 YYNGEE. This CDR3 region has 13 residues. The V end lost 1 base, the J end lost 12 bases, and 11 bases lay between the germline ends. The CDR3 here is CASSVPGSGPLHF. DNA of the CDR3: TGTGCCAGCAGCGTACCGGGGAGTGGACCCCTCCACTTT.

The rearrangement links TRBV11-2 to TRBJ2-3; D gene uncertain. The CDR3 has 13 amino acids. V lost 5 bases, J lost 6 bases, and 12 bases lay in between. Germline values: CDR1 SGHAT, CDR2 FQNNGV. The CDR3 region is CASSPRGSDTQYF. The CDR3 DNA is TGTGCCAGCAGCCCCCGAGGATCGGATACGCAGTATTTT.

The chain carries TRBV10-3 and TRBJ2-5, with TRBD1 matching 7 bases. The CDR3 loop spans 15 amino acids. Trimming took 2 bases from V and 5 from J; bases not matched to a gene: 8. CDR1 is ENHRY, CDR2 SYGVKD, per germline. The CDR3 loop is CAISEPGTDPETQYF. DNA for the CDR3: TGTGCCATCAGTGAGCCCGGGACAGACCCCGAGACCCAGTACTTC.

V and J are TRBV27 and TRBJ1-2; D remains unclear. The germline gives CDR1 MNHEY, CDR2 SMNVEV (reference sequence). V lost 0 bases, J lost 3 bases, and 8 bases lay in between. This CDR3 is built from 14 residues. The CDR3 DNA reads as TGTGCCAGCAGTTTATCGCGGGGAGACTATGGCTACACCTTC. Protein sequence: CASSLSRGDYGYTF.

The CDR3 loop reads CSARSGETQYF. CDR3 DNA sequence: TGCAGTGCACGGAGTGGGGAGACCCAGTACTTC. The chain has TRBV20-1 and TRBJ2-5; no reliable D call. V lost 6 bases to trimming and J lost 5 bases, with 10 bases between them. This CDR3 region has 11 residues. Germline V CDR1 and CDR2: DFQATT, SNEGSKA (reference sequence).

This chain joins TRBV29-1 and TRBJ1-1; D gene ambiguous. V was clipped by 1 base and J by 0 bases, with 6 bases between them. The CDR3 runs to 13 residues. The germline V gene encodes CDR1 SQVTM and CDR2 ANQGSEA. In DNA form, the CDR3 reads TGCAGCGTTGAAGGACGGATGAACACTGAAGCTTTCTTT. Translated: CSVEGRMNTEAFF. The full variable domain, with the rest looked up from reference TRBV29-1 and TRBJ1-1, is SAVISQKPSRDICQRGTSLTIQCQVDSQVTMMFWYRQQPGQSLTLIATANQGSEATYESGFVIDKFPISRPNLTFSTLTVSNMSPEDSSIYLCSVEGRMNTEAFFGQGTRLTVV.

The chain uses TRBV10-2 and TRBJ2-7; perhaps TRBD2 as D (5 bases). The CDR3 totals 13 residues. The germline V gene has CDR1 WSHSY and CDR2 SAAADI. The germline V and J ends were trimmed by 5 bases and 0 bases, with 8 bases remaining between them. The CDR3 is CASSSGSSYEQYF. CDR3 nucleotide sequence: TGCGCCAGCAGTAGCGGTTCCTCCTACGAGCAGTACTTC.

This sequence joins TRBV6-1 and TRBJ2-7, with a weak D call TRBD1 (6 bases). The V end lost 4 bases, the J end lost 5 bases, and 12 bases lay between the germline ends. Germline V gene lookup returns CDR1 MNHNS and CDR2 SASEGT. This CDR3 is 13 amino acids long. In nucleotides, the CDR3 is TGTGCCAGCAGTGGAAACAGGGACCACGAGCAGTACTTC. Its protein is CASSGNRDHEQYF.

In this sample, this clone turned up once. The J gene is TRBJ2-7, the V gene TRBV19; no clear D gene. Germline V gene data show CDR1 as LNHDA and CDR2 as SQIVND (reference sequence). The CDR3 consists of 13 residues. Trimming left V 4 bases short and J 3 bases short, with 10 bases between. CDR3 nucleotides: TGTGCCAGTAGTACCTCCGGTGGCTACGAGCAGTACTTC. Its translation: CASSTSGGYEQYF.

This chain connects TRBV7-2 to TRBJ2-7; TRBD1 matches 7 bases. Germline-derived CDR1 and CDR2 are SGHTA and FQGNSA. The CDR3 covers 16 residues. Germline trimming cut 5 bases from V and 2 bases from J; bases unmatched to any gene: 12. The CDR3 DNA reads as TGTGCCAGCAGCCACACTCAAACTCAGGGGGCCTACGAGCAGTACTTC. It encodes CASSHTQTQGAYEQYF.

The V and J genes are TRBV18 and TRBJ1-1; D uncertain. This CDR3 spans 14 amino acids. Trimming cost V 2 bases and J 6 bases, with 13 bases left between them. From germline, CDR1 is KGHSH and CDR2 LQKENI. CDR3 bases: TGTGCCAGCTCACCAAGCAAGGCGGGTTCTGAAGCTTTCTTT. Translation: CASSPSKAGSEAFF.

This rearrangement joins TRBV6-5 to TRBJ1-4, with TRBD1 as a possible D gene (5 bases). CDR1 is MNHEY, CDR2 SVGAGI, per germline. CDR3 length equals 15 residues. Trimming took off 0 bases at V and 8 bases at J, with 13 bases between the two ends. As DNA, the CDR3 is TGTGCCAGCAGTTACTCGGATGGGGCTTCCGAAAAACTGTTTTTT. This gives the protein CASSYSDGASEKLFF.

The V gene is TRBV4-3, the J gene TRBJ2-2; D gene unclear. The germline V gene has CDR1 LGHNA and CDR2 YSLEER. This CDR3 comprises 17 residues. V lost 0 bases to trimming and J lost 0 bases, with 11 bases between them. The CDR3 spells CASSQDVGAANTGELFF. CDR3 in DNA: TGCGCCAGCAGCCAAGATGTTGGAGCAGCGAACACCGGGGAGCTGTTTTTT.

The CDR3 DNA reads TGTGCCAGCAGCTCACAGGGGGCGATCACTGAAGCTTTCTTT. This encodes CASSSQGAITEAFF. This chain joins TRBV7-8 and TRBJ1-1; TRBD1 agrees at 9 bases. Germline CDR1 and CDR2: SGHVS and FQNEAQ. The CDR3 runs 14 residues. With 4 bases clipped from V and 4 bases from J, the junction kept 4 bases outside the gene matches.

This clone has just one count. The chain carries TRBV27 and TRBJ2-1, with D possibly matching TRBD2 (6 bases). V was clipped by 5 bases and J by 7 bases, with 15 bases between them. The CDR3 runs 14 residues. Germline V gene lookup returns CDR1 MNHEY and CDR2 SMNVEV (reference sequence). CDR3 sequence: CASSPGLTRNEQFF. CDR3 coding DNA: TGTGCCAGCAGTCCGGGACTGACAAGGAATGAGCAGTTCTTC.

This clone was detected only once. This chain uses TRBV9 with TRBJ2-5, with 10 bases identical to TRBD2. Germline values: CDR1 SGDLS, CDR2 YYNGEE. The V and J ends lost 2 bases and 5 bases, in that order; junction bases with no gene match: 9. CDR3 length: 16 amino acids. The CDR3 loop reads CASSVGAGGPEETQYF. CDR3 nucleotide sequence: TGTGCCAGCAGCGTCGGAGCGGGGGGGCCAGAGGAGACCCAGTACTTC. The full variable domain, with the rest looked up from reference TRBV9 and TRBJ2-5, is DSGVTQTPKHLITATGQRVTLRCSPRSGDLSVYWYQQSLDQGLQFLIQYYNGEERAKGNILERFSAQQFPDLHSELNLSSLELGDSALYFCASSVGAGGPEETQYFGPGTRLLVL.

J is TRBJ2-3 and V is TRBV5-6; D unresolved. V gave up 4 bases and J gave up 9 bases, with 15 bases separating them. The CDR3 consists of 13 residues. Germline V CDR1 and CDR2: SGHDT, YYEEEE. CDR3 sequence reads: CASSPTGSNTQYF. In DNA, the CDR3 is TGTGCCAGCAGCCCAACTGGAAGCAACACGCAGTATTTT.

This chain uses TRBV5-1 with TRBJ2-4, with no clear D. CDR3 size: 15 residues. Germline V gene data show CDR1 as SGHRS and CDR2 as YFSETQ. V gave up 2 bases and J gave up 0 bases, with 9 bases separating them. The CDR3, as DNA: TGCGCCAGCAGCTTATCTTCTCTAGCCAAAAACATTCAGTACTTC. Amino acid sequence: CASSLSSLAKNIQYF.

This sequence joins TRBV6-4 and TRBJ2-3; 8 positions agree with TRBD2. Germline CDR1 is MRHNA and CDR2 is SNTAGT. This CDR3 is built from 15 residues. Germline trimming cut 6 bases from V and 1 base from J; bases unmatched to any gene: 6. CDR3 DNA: TGTGCCAGCAGCCAGGCAGCGGGAGGCACAGATACGCAGTATTTT. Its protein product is CASSQAAGGTDTQYF.

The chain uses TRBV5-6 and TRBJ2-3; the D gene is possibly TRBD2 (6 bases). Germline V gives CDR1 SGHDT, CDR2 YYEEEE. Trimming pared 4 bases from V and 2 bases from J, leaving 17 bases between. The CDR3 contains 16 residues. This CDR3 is CASSPGTSSFTDTQYF. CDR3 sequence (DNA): TGTGCCAGCAGCCCCGGGACTTCGAGTTTCACAGATACGCAGTATTTT.